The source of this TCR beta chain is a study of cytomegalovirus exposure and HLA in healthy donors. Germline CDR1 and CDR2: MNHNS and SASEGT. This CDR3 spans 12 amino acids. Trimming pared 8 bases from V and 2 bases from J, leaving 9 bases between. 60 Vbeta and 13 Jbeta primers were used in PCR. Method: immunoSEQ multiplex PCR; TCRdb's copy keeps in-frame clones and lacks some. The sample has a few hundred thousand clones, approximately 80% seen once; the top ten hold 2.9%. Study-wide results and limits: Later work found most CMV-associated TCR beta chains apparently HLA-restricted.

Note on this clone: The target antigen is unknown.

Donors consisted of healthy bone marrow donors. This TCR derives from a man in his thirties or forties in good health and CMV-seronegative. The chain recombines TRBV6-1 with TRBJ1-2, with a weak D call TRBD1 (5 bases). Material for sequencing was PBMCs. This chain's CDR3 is CASGAGNYGYTF. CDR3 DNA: TGTGCCAGCGGGGCAGGCAACTATGGCTACACCTTC.